This TCR beta chain derives from a study of T cell responses to AZD1222 COVID-19 vaccine. Of note for this clone: What it binds is not known.

Produced via immunoSEQ multiplex PCR; TCRdb's table is partial and in-frame only. The sample shows about 200,000 clones, approximately 93% of them seen only once. Study results and caveats: Only six individuals given AZD1222 were seropositive at baseline. Targets within unmutated variant regions were reportedly found for nearly half of spike-specific TCRs. A rise in Spike-specific TCR breadth and depth followed two AZD1222 doses. There were mostly white British donors and more females than males, and clonal diversity was possibly underestimated.

Between the trimmed V and J ends, which lost 0 bases and 7 bases, there was a span of 13 bases. This CDR3 has 16 amino acids. Germline V CDR1 and CDR2: MNHEY, SVGAGI. V gene TRBV6-5 combines with J gene TRBJ1-6; no reliable D call. The TCR comes from an adult who received the AZD1222 COVID-19 vaccine. The sequenced sample was peripheral blood, obtained 28 days after the second AZD1222 dose. CDR3 residues: CASSYSGSVGNSPLHF. CDR3 nucleotides: TGTGCCAGCAGTTACTCGGGTAGCGTGGGGAATTCACCCCTCCACTTT.